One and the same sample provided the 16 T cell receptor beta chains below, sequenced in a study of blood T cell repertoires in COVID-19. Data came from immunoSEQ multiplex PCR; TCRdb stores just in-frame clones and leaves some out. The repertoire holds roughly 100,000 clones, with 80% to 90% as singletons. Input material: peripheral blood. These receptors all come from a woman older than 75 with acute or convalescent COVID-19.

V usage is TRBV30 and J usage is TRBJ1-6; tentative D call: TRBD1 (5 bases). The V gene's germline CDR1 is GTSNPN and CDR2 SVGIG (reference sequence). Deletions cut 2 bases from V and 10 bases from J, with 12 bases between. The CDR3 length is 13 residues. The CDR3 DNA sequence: TGTGCCTGGAGTCAGGGAGGTCGGTCACCCCTCCACTTT. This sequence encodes CAWSQGGRSPLHF. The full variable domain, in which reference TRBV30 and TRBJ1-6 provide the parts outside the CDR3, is SQTIHQWPATLVQPVGSPLSLECTVEGTSNPNLYWYRQAAGRGLQLLFYSVGIGQISSEVPQNLSASRPQDRQFILSSKKLLLSDSGFYLCAWSQGGRSPLHFGNGTRLTVT.

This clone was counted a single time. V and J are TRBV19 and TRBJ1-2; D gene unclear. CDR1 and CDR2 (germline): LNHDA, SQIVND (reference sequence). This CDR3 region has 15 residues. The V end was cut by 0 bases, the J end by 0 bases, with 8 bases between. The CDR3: CASSIEGGANYGYTF. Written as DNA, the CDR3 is TGTGCCAGTAGTATAGAGGGAGGAGCTAACTATGGCTACACCTTC.

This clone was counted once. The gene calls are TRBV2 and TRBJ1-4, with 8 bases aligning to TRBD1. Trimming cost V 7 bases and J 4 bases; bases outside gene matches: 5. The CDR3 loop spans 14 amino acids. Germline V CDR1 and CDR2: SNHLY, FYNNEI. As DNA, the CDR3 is TGTGCCAGCAACACAGGGGGGGGTAATGAAAAACTGTTTTTT. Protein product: CASNTGGGNEKLFF.

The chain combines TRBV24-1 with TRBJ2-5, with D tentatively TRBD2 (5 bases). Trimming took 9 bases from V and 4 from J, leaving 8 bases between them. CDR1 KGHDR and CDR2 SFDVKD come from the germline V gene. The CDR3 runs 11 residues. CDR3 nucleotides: TGTGCCACCGCGGGTGGAGAGACCCAGTACTTC. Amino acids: CATAGGETQYF.

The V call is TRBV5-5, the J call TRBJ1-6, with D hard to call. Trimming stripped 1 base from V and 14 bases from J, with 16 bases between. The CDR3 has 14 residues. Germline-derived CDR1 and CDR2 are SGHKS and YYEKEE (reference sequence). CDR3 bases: TGTGCCAGCAGCTTGATCAAAACGACATTATCCCTCCACTTT. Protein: CASSLIKTTLSLHF.

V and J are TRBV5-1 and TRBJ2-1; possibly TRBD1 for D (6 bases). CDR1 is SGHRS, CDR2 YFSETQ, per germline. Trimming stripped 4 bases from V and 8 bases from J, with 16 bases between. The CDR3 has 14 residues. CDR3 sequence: CASSRLLGAYEQFF. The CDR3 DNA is TGCGCCAGCAGCCGCCTTCTGGGGGCCTATGAGCAGTTCTTC.

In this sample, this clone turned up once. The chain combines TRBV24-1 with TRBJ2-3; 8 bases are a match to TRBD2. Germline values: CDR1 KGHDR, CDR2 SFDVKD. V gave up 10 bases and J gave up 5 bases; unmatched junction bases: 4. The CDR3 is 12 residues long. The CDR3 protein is CATSGVLDTQYF. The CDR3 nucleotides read TGTGCCACTAGCGGGGTCCTAGATACGCAGTATTTT.

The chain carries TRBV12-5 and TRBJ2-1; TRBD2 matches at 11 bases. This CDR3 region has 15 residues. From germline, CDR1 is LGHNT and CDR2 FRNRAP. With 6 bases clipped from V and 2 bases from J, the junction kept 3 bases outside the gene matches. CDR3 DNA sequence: TGTGCTAGTGGCATAGCGGGGGGGGCCTACAATGAGCAGTTCTTC. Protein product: CASGIAGGAYNEQFF.

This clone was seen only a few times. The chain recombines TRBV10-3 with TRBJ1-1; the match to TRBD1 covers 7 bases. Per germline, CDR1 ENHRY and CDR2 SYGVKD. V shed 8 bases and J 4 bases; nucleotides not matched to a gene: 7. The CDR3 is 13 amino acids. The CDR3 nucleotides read TGTGCCATCTCAGGGGGATTAGGCACTGAAGCTTTCTTT. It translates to CAISGGLGTEAFF.

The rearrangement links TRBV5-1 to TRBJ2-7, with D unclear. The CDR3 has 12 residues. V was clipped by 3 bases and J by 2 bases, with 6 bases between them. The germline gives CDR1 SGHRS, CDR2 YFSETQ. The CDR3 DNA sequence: TGCGCCAGCAGCTCCTCCCCCTACGAGCAGTACTTC. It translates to CASSSSPYEQYF. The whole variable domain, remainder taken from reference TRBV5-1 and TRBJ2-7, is KAGVTQTPRYLIKTRGQQVTLSCSPISGHRSVSWYQQTPGQGLQFLFEYFSETQRNKGNFPGRFSGRQFSNSRSEMNVSTLELGDSALYLCASSSSPYEQYFGPGTRLTVT.

CDR3 bases: TGTGCCAGTAGTATATCCGATGGGGGCGGGGGCTACAATGAGCAGTTCTTC. It is translated as CASSISDGGGGYNEQFF. The rearrangement links TRBV19 to TRBJ2-1, with a tentative D call TRBD2 (7 bases). V lost 2 bases and J 3 bases, leaving 17 bases between the germline ends. CDR1 is LNHDA, CDR2 SQIVND, per germline (reference sequence). The CDR3 consists of 17 residues.

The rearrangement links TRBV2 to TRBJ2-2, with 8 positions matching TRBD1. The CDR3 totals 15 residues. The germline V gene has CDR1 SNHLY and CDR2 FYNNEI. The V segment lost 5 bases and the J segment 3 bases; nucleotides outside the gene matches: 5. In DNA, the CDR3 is TGTGCCAGCAGTCGGGACAGGAGGGACACCGGGGAGCTGTTTTTT. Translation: CASSRDRRDTGELFF.

The CDR3 nucleotides read TGTGCCAGCTCACCGACTAGCGGGGTACATGAGCAGTTCTTC. Its protein product is CASSPTSGVHEQFF. V usage is TRBV18 and J usage is TRBJ2-1; 11 positions agree with TRBD2. This CDR3 contains 14 residues. Germline assignment: CDR1 KGHSH and CDR2 LQKENI. The V and J ends lost 3 bases and 8 bases, in that order; junction bases with no gene match: 3.

CDR3 residues: CASSLRRGLGQPQHF. CDR3 nucleotides: TGTGCCAGCAGTCTACGCCGGGGACTGGGTCAGCCCCAGCATTTT. The gene calls are TRBV2 and TRBJ1-5; possibly TRBD1 for D (5 bases). In germline, CDR1 is SNHLY, CDR2 FYNNEI. This CDR3 comprises 15 residues. V lost 5 bases to trimming and J lost 6 bases, with 17 bases between them.

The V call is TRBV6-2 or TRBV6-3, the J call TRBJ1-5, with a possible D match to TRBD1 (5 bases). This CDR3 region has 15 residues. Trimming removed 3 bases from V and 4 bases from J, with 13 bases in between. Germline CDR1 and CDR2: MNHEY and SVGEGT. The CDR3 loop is CASSYLAGINQPQHF. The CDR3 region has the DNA TGTGCCAGCAGTTATCTGGCAGGGATAAATCAGCCCCAGCATTTT.

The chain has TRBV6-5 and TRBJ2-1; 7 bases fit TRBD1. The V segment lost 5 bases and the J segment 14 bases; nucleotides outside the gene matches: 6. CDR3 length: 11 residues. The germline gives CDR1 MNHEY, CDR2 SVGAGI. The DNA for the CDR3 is TGTGCCAGCAGTCTCGGACAGGCGAAGTTCTTC. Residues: CASSLGQAKFF.